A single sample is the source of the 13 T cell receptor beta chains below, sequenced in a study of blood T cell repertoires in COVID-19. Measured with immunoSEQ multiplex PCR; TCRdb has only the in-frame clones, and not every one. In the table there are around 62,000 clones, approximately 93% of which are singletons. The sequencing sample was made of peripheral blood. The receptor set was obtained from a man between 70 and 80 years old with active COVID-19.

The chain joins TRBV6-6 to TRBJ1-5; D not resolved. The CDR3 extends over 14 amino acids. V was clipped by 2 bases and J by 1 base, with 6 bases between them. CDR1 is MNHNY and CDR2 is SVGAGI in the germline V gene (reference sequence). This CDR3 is CASSYAESNQPQHF. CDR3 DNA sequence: TGTGCCAGCAGTTACGCGGAGAGCAATCAGCCCCAGCATTTT.

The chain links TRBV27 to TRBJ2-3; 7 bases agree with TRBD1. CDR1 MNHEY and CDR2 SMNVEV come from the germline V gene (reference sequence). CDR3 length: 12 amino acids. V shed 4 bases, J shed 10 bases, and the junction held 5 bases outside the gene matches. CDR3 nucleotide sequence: TGTGCCAGCAGTTCCACAGGGGCGGCGCAGTATTTT. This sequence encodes CASSSTGAAQYF.

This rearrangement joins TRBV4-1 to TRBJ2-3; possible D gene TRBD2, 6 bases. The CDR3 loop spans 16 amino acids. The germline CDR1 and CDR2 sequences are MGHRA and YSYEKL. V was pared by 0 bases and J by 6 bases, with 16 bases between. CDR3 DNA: TGCGCCAGCAGCCAAGATGCGGGGAACCAACGGGATACGCAGTATTTT. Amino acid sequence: CASSQDAGNQRDTQYF.

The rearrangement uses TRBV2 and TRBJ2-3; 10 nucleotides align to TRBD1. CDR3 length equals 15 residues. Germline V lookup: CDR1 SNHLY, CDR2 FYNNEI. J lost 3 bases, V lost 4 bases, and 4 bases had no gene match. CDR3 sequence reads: CASSVGTGATDTQYF. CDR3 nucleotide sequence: TGTGCCAGCAGTGTAGGGACAGGGGCAACAGATACGCAGTATTTT.

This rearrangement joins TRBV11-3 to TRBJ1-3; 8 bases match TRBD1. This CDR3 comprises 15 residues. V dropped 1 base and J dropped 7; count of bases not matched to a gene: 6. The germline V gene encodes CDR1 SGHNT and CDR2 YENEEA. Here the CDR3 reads CASSLAGQGANTIYF. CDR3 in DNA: TGTGCCAGCAGCTTAGCCGGACAGGGAGCCAACACCATATATTTT.

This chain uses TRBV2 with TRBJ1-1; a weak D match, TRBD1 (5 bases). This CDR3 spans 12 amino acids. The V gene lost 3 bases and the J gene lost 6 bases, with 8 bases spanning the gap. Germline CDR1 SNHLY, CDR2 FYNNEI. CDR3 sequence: CASSEGGAEAFF. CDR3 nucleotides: TGTGCCAGCAGTGAGGGGGGTGCTGAAGCTTTCTTT.

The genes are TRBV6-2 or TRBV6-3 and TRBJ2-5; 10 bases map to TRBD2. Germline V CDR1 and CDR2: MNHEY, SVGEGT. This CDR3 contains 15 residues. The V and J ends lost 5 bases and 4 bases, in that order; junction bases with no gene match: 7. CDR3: CASSASSGGRETQYF. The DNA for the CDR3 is TGTGCCAGCAGTGCGAGTAGCGGGGGGCGAGAGACCCAGTACTTC.

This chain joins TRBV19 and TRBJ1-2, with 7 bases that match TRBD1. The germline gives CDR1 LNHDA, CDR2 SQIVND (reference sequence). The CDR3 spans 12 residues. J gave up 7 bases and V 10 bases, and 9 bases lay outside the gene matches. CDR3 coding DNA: TGTGCCACCGGGCCGGCAGGGGGTGGCTACACCTTC. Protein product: CATGPAGGGYTF.

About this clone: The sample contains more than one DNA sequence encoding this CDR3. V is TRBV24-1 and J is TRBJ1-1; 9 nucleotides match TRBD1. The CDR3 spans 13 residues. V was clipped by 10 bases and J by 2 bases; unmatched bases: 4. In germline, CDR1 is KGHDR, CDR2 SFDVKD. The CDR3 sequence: CATRQGVNTEAFF. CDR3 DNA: TGTGCCACGCGACAGGGGGTAAACACTGAAGCTTTCTTT.

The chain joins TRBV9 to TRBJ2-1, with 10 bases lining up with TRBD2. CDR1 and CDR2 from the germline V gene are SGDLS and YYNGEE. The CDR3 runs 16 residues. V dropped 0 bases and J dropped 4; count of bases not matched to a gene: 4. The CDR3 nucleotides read TGTGCCAGCAGCGTAGTAACTAGCGGGGCATACAATGAGCAGTTCTTC. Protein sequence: CASSVVTSGAYNEQFF.

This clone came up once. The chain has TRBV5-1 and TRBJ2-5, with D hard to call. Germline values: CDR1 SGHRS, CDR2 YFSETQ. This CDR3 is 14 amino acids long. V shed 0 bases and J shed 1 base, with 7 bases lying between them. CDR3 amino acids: CASSLAGSQETQYF. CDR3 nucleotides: TGCGCCAGCAGCTTGGCCGGTAGCCAAGAGACCCAGTACTTC.

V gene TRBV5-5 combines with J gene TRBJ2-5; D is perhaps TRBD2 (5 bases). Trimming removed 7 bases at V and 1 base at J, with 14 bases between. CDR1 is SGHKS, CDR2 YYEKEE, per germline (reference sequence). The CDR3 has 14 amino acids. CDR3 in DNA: TGTGCCAGCCGGAGGAGCCGGAGCCAAGAGACCCAGTACTTC. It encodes CASRRSRSQETQYF. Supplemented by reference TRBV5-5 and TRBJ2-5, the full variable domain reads DAGVTQSPTHLIKTRGQQVTLRCSPISGHKSVSWYQQVLGQGPQFIFQYYEKEERGRGNFPDRFSARQFPNYSSELNVNALLLGDSALYLCASRRSRSQETQYFGPGTRLLVL.

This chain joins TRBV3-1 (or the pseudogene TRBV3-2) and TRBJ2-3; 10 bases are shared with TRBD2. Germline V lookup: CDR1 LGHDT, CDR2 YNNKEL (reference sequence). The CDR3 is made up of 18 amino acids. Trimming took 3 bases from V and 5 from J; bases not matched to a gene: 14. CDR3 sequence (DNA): TGTGCCAGCAGCCAGGGGGTGCTAGCGGGGGTCCGGGGAGATACGCAGTATTTT. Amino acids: CASSQGVLAGVRGDTQYF.